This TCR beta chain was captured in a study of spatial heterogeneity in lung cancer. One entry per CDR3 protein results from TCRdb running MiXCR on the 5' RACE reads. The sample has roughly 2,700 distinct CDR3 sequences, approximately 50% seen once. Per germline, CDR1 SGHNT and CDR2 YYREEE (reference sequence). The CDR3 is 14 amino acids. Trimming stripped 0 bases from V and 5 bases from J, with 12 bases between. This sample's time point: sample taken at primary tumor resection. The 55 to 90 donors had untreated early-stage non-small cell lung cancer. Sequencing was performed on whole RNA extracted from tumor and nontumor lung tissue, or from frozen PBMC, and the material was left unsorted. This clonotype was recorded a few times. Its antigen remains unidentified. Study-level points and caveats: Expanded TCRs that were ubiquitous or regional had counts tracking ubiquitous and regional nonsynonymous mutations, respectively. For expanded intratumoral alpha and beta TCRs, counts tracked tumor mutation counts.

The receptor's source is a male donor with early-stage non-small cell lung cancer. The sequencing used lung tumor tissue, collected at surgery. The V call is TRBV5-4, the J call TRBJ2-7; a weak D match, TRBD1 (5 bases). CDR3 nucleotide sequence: TGTGCCAGCAGCTTGGGGAACACAGGAGACGAGCAGTACTTC. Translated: CASSLGNTGDEQYF.